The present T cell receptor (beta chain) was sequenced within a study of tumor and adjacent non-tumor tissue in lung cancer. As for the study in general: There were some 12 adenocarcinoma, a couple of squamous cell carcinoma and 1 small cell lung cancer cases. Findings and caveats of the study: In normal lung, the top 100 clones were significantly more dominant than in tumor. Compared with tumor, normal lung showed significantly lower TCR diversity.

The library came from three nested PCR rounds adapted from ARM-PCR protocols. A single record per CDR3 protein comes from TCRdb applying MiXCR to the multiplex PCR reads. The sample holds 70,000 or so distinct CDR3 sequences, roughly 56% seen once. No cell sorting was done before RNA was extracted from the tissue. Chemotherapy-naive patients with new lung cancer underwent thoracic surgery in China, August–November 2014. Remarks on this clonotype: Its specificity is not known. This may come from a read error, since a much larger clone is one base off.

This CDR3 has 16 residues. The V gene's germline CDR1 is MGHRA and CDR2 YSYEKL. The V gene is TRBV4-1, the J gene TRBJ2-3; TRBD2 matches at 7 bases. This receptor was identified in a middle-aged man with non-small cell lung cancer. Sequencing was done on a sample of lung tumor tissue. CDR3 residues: CASGQDPGRDTDTQYF. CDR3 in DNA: TGCGCCAGCGGCCAAGACCCAGGGAGGGACACAGATACGCAGTATTTT.